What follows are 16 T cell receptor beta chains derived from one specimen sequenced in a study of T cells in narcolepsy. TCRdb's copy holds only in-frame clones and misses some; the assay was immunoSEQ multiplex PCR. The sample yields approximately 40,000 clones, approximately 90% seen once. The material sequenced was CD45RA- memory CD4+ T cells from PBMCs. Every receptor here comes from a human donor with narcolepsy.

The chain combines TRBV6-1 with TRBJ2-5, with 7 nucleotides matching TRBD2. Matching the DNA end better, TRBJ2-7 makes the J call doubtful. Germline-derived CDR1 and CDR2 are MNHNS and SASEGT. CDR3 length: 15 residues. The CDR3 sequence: CASSDVWGGLYEQYF. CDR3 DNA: TGTGCCAGCAGTGATGTCTGGGGGGGGTTGTACGAGCAGTACTTC.

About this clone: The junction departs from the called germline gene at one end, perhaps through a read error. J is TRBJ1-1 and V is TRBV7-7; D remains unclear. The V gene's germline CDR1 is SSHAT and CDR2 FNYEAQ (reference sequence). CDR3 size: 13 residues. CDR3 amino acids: CASSLTLRAEAFF. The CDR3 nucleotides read TGTGCTAGCAGCCTCACTTTGAGGGCTGAAGCTTTCTTT.

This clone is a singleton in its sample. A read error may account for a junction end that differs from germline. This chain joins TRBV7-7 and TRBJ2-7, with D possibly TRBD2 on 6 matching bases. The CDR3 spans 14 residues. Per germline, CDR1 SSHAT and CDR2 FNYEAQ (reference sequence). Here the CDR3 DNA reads TGTGCTAGCAGCCCCGGAGGGAGCGCGGGAGAGCAGTACTTC. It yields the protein CASSPGGSAGEQYF.

In DNA, the CDR3 is TGCGCCAGCAGCCAAGATGGGATTCAGGGGGCTGGGGCCAACGTCCTGACTTTC. It specifies CASSQDGIQGAGANVLTF. The genes are TRBV4-1 and TRBJ2-6, with 7 bases lining up with TRBD1. V shed 0 bases and J 2 bases; nucleotides not matched to a gene: 7. Germline V gene lookup returns CDR1 MGHRA and CDR2 YSYEKL. This CDR3 is 18 amino acids long.

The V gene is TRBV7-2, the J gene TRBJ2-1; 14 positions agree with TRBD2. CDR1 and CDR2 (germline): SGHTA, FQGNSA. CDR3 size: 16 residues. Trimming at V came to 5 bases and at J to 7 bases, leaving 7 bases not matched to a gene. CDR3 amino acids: CASSPARLAGGNEQFF. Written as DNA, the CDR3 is TGTGCCAGCAGCCCCGCCCGACTAGCGGGGGGGAATGAGCAGTTCTTC.

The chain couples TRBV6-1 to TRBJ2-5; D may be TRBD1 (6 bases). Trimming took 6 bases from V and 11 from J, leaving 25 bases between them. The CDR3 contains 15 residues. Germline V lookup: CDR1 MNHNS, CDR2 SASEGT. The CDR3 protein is CASSRDKLFGVEQYF. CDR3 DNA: TGTGCCAGCAGCCGGGACAAGTTGTTTGGGGTAGAGCAGTACTTC.

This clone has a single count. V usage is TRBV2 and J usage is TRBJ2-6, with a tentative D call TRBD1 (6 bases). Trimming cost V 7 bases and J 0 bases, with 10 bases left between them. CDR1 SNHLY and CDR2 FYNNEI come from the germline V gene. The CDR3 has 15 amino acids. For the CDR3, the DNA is TGTGCCAGCACCAAGGACAGCTCTGGGGCCAACGTCCTGACTTTC. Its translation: CASTKDSSGANVLTF.

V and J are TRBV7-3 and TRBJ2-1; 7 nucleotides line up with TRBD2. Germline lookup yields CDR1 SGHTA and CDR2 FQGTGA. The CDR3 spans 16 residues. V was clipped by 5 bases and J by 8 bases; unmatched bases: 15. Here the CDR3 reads CASSQSGTKNWDEQFF. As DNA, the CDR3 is TGTGCCAGCAGCCAGTCCGGGACTAAAAATTGGGATGAGCAGTTCTTC.

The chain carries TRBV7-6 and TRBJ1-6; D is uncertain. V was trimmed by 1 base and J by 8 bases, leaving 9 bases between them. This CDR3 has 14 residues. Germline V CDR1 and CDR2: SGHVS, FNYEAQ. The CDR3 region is CASSLDRRDSPLHF. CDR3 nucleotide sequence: TGTGCCAGCAGCTTAGATAGGCGGGATTCACCCCTCCACTTT.

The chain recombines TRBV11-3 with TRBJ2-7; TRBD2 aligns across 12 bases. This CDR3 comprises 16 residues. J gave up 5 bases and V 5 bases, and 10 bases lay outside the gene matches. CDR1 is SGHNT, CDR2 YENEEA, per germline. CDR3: CASSLHLAGGPNEQYF. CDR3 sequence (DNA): TGTGCCAGCAGCCTCCACCTAGCGGGAGGGCCTAACGAGCAGTACTTC.

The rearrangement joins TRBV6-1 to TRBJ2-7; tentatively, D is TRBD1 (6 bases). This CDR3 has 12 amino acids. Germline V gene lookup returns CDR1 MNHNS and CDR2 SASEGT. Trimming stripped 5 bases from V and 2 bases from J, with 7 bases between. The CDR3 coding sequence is TGTGCCAGCAGTCGGGACACCTACGAGCAGTACTTC. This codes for CASSRDTYEQYF.

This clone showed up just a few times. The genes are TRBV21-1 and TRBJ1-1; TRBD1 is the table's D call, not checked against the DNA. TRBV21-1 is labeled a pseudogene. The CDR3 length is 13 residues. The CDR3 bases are TGTGCCAGCAGCAAAGCAGGGGTCACTGAAGCTTTCTTT. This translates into CASSKAGVTEAFF.

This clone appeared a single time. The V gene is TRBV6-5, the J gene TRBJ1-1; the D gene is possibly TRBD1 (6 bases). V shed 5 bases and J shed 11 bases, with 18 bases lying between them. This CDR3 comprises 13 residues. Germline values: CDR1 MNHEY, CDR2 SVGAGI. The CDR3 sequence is CASSEREGGRAFF. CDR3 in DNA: TGTGCCAGCAGTGAGAGGGAAGGGGGAAGGGCTTTCTTT.

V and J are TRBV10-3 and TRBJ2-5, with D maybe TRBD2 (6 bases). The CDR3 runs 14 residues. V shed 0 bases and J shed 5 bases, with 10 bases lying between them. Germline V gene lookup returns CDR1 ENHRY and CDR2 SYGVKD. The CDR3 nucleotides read TGTGCCATCAGTGAGTCTAAGGGGAGGGAGACCCAGTACTTC. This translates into CAISESKGRETQYF.

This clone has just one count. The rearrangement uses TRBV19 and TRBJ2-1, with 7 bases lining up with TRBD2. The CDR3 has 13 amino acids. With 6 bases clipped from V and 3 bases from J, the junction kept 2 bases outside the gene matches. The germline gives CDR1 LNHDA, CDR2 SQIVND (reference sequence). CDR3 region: CASSRGSYNEQFF. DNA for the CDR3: TGTGCCAGTAGCCGCGGGAGCTACAATGAGCAGTTCTTC.

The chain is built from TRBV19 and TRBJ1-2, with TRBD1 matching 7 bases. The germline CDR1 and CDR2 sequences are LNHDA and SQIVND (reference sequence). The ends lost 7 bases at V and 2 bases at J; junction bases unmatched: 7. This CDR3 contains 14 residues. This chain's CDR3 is CASNPTGTNYGYTF. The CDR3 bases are TGTGCCAGTAACCCGACAGGGACAAACTATGGCTACACCTTC.